This TCR beta chain was identified during a study of shared clonotypes between healthy human individuals. Study outcomes and limitations: Naive CD4 clonotype sharing across several donors was 5% to 6%. Generation probability values for non-shared clonotypes were lower than those for clonotypes shared by all four donors.

As defined, naive CD8 cells were CD45RO-negative and positively selected for CCR7, with terminally differentiated effector memory CD45RA+ cells excluded. The germline gives CDR1 GTSNPN, CDR2 SVGIG (reference sequence). The V end lost 6 bases, the J end lost 4 bases, and 9 bases lay between the germline ends. The CDR3 has 12 amino acids. Remarks on this clone: Its antigen is currently unknown.

Once extracted for a subset, genomic DNA was divided evenly among several immunoSEQ plates. Per the original data handling: Filtering of immunoSEQ junctional sequences could not match full-length read filtering. The assay was immunoSEQ multiplex PCR, and TCRdb's table has in-frame clones only and misses some. The V and J calls and clone size come from that table; D and trimming were worked out from the DNA. The data show around 550,000 clones, approximately 96% seen once. This receptor was taken from a woman in her thirties in good health. The J gene is TRBJ2-2, the V gene TRBV30; D not certain. Source material: naive CD8+ T cells sorted from blood. CDR3 DNA: TGTGCCTGCCATCTAGGCACCGGGGAGCTGTTTTTT. Amino acid sequence: CACHLGTGELFF. Full variable domain (missing parts from reference TRBV30 and TRBJ2-2): SQTIHQWPATLVQPVGSPLSLECTVEGTSNPNLYWYRQAAGRGLQLLFYSVGIGQISSEVPQNLSASRPQDRQFILSSKKLLLSDSGFYLCACHLGTGELFFGEGSRLTVL.